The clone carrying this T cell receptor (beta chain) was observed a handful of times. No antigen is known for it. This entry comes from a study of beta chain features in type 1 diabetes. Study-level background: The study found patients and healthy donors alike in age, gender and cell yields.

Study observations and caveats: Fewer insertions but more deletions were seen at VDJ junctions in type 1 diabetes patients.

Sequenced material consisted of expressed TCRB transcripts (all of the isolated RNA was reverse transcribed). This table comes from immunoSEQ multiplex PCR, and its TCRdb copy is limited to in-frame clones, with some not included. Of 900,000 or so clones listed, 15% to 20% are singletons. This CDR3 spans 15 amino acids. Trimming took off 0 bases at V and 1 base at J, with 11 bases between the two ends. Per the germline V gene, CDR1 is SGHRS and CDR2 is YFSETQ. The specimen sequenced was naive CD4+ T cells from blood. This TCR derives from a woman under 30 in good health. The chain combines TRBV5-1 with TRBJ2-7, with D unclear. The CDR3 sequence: CASSLVPDGSYEQYF. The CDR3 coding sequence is TGCGCCAGCAGCTTGGTTCCAGACGGATCCTACGAGCAGTACTTC.